Presented here are 29 T cell receptor beta chains from one specimen sequenced in a study of blood T cell repertoires in COVID-19. Method: immunoSEQ multiplex PCR; TCRdb's copy keeps in-frame clones and lacks some. The repertoire holds about 250,000 clones, with about 89% as singletons. The sequenced material came from peripheral blood. The receptors shown here come from a man aged 30-40 years with acute or convalescent COVID-19.

This clone has a handful of counts. This chain joins TRBV27 and TRBJ1-2; D remains unclear. In germline, CDR1 is MNHEY, CDR2 SMNVEV (reference sequence). The CDR3 runs to 14 residues. V lost 0 bases and J 3 bases, leaving 8 bases between the germline ends. The CDR3 nucleotides read TGTGCCAGCAGTTTATCGGGCAGTCACTATGGCTACACCTTC. It translates to CASSLSGSHYGYTF.

V usage is TRBV3-1 (or the pseudogene TRBV3-2) and J usage is TRBJ1-2; weak D call: TRBD1 (6 bases). V dropped 4 bases and J dropped 4 bases, with 10 bases sitting between them. CDR1 and CDR2 from the germline V gene are LGHDT and YNNKEL (reference sequence). The CDR3 sequence is 13 residues long. The chain's CDR3 is CASSPRGVYGYTF. The CDR3 DNA sequence: TGTGCCAGCAGCCCCAGGGGCGTCTATGGCTACACCTTC.

The V and J genes are TRBV30 and TRBJ2-7, with D unclear. Germline CDR1 reads GTSNPN; CDR2 reads SVGIG (reference sequence). This CDR3 is built from 13 residues. Trimming stripped 5 bases from V and 0 bases from J, with 11 bases between. This chain's CDR3 is CAWAPMPSYEQYF. Here the CDR3 DNA reads TGTGCCTGGGCCCCTATGCCCTCCTACGAGCAGTACTTC.

The chain joins TRBV2 to TRBJ2-6; tentative D call: TRBD1 (6 bases). V shed 6 bases and J shed 2 bases, with 11 bases lying between them. The CDR3 extends over 15 amino acids. Germline CDR1 SNHLY, CDR2 FYNNEI. The CDR3 DNA is TGTGCCAGCAGCCAGGGGATCGCTGGGGCCAACGTCCTGACTTTC. Its translation: CASSQGIAGANVLTF.

The chain recombines TRBV6-5 with TRBJ1-2; D uncertain. From germline, CDR1 is MNHEY and CDR2 SVGAGI. Trimming removed 3 bases from V and 7 bases from J, with 12 bases in between. The CDR3 runs 13 residues. The CDR3 coding sequence is TGTGCCAGCAGTTATTCGATTTTGAGTGGCTACACCTTC. Encoded protein: CASSYSILSGYTF.

The chain recombines TRBV5-5 with TRBJ1-1; no clear D gene. V gave up 5 bases and J gave up 3 bases, with 11 bases separating them. Germline CDR1 SGHKS, CDR2 YYEKEE (reference sequence). CDR3 length equals 13 residues. CDR3 nucleotide sequence: TGTGCCAGCAGTGTTACTCGGGACACTGAAGCTTTCTTT. This codes for CASSVTRDTEAFF.

The genes are TRBV18 and TRBJ2-5; 9 bases match TRBD2. The germline gives CDR1 KGHSH, CDR2 LQKENI. After removal of 4 bases from V and 1 base from J, the junction contained 4 bases not matched to a gene. The CDR3 runs 15 residues. CDR3 DNA sequence: TGTGCCAGCTCACTAGCGGGGGCCCTCCAAGAGACCCAGTACTTC. Its translation is CASSLAGALQETQYF.

J is TRBJ2-2 and V is TRBV5-5; the match to TRBD1 covers 9 bases. V gave up 2 bases and J gave up 7 bases; unmatched junction bases: 9. The CDR3 has 16 residues. Germline assignment: CDR1 SGHKS and CDR2 YYEKEE (reference sequence). CDR3 DNA: TGTGCCAGCAGCTTCCTACAGGGGGCGCTTGGCGGGGAGCTGTTTTTT. Protein sequence: CASSFLQGALGGELFF.

The V call is TRBV19, the J call TRBJ1-2, with 9 bases that match TRBD1. V shed 3 bases, J shed 14 bases, and the junction held 10 bases outside the gene matches. This CDR3 spans 13 amino acids. Germline V gene data show CDR1 as LNHDA and CDR2 as SQIVND (reference sequence). The CDR3 is CASSIGDREVQTF. Here the CDR3 DNA reads TGTGCCAGTAGTATTGGGGACAGGGAAGTGCAAACCTTC.

This chain links TRBV18 with TRBJ1-4; tentative D call: TRBD1 (6 bases). V was trimmed by 4 bases and J by 6 bases, leaving 15 bases between them. This CDR3 comprises 15 residues. Germline V gene lookup returns CDR1 KGHSH and CDR2 LQKENI. CDR3 sequence: CASSRGGGRDEKLFF. The DNA of the CDR3 is TGTGCCAGCTCACGCGGCGGGGGCAGAGATGAAAAACTGTTTTTT.

V is TRBV28 and J is TRBJ2-2, with D possibly being TRBD1 (5 bases). Trimming pared 5 bases from V and 5 bases from J, leaving 9 bases between. Per the germline V gene, CDR1 is MDHEN and CDR2 is SYDVKM. This CDR3 is 13 amino acids long. The CDR3 is CASSGAGTGELFF. The CDR3 nucleotides are TGTGCCAGCAGTGGGGCCGGGACCGGGGAGCTGTTTTTT.

The count of this clone is one. V usage is TRBV4-1 and J usage is TRBJ2-1, with D perhaps TRBD2 (6 bases). Trimming cost V 8 bases and J 0 bases, with 14 bases left between them. CDR3 length: 15 amino acids. Looked up from germline, CDR1 is MGHRA and CDR2 is YSYEKL. The CDR3 region is CASGPSESSYNEQFF. The CDR3, as DNA: TGCGCCAGCGGGCCTAGCGAGAGCTCCTACAATGAGCAGTTCTTC.

This clone was counted once. The chain is built from TRBV30 and TRBJ2-3; TRBD1 aligns across 9 bases. This CDR3 is built from 13 residues. Unmatched junction bases numbered 4, after V lost 8 bases and J lost 1 base. Looked up from germline, CDR1 is GTSNPN and CDR2 is SVGIG (reference sequence). CDR3 nucleotide sequence: TGTGCCCGGGGACAGGGCCGCACAGATACGCAGTATTTT. Amino acid sequence: CARGQGRTDTQYF.

This chain connects TRBV4-1 to TRBJ2-1; TRBD1 aligns across 9 bases. Germline V gene sequence: CDR1 MGHRA, CDR2 YSYEKL. V dropped 2 bases and J dropped 7; count of bases not matched to a gene: 9. The CDR3 contains 16 residues. CDR3 nucleotide sequence: TGCGCCAGCAGCCAAAGGGGACAGGGTAGGCCTAATGAGCAGTTCTTC. Amino acid sequence: CASSQRGQGRPNEQFF.

The chain has TRBV10-3 and TRBJ1-2; D unresolved. This CDR3 is 12 amino acids long. Per the germline V gene, CDR1 is ENHRY and CDR2 is SYGVKD. Between the trimmed V and J ends, which lost 2 bases and 8 bases, there was a span of 9 bases. The CDR3 DNA sequence: TGTGCCATCAGTGAGATCGGGTCCGGCTACACCTTC. It specifies CAISEIGSGYTF.

About this clone: One junction end disagrees with the germline gene, perhaps due to a read error. The V and J genes are TRBV6-1 and TRBJ2-7; 8 bases agree with TRBD1. Germline V gene lookup returns CDR1 MNHNS and CDR2 SASEGT. The CDR3 has 15 amino acids. The CDR3 loop reads CASREAHTGGYEQYF. The CDR3 DNA follows: TGTGCCAGCAGAGAAGCCCATACAGGGGGCTACGAGCAGTACTTC.

This sequence joins TRBV7-2 and TRBJ1-1; a possible D gene is TRBD1 (6 bases). The V end lost 7 bases, the J end lost 5 bases, and 14 bases lay between the germline ends. The CDR3 has 13 residues. Germline loops: CDR1 SGHTA, CDR2 FQGNSA. DNA for the CDR3: TGTGCCAGCAACCAACAGGGCCGGACTGAAGCTTTCTTT. Its translation is CASNQQGRTEAFF. The full variable domain, its missing parts supplied by reference TRBV7-2 and TRBJ1-1, is GAGVSQSPSNKVTEKGKDVELRCDPISGHTALYWYRQSLGQGLEFLIYFQGNSAPDKSGLPSDRFSAERTGGSVSTLTIQRTQQEDSAVYLCASNQQGRTEAFFGQGTRLTVV.

The CDR3 loop reads CASRDGLGINEQFF. CDR3 sequence (DNA): TGTGCCAGCAGAGATGGACTGGGAATTAATGAGCAGTTCTTC. The rearrangement uses TRBV27 and TRBJ2-1, with D maybe TRBD2 (5 bases). Trimming shortened V by 6 bases and J by 7 bases, and 16 bases separated the two germline ends. Germline assignment: CDR1 MNHEY and CDR2 SMNVEV (reference sequence). The CDR3 is 14 amino acids.

The chain joins TRBV21-1 to TRBJ2-4; the DNA was not used to check the table's D call, TRBD1. TRBV21-1 is reported as a pseudogene. CDR3 length: 13 residues. The CDR3 bases are TGTGCCAGCAGCGAGGGGGCGCTCTACATTCAGTACTTC. Translated: CASSEGALYIQYF.

This clone was counted a single time. V and J are TRBV2 and TRBJ2-7, with 12 bases fitting TRBD2. Per the germline V gene, CDR1 is SNHLY and CDR2 is FYNNEI. This CDR3 is built from 14 residues. Unmatched junction bases numbered 2, after V lost 4 bases and J lost 4 bases. In DNA, the CDR3 is TGTGCCAGCAGTGGGGGACTAGCGGGTTACGAGCAGTACTTC. It yields the protein CASSGGLAGYEQYF. The whole variable domain, filled in from reference TRBV2 and TRBJ2-7, reads EPEVTQTPSHQVTQMGQEVILRCVPISNHLYFYWYRQILGQKVEFLVSFYNNEISEKSEIFDDQFSVERPDGSNFTLKIRSTKLEDSAMYFCASSGGLAGYEQYFGPGTRLTVT.

The J gene is TRBJ2-1, the V gene TRBV30, with 7 bases lining up with TRBD2. Germline V gives CDR1 GTSNPN, CDR2 SVGIG (reference sequence). With 5 bases clipped from V and 7 bases from J, the junction kept 8 bases outside the gene matches. This CDR3 is 13 amino acids long. The CDR3 DNA follows: TGTGCCTGGGCGGGAGACTCGTGGAATGAGCAGTTCTTC. Its protein product is CAWAGDSWNEQFF.

Of note for this clone: The same CDR3 can be traced to other DNA sequences in this sample. This chain links TRBV28 with TRBJ1-2; 8 positions match TRBD1. The germline V gene has CDR1 MDHEN and CDR2 SYDVKM. The CDR3 length is 12 residues. The trim removed 5 bases at V and 8 bases at J, leaving 4 bases unmatched. The CDR3 DNA sequence: TGTGCCAGCAGTCAGGGGGCGCGCGGCTACACCTTC. Encoded protein: CASSQGARGYTF.

The J gene is TRBJ1-1, the V gene TRBV2; 8 bases fit TRBD1. Trimming at V came to 7 bases and at J to 5 bases, leaving 12 bases not matched to a gene. CDR1 and CDR2 from the germline V gene are SNHLY and FYNNEI. The CDR3 has 15 amino acids. The CDR3 here is CASKLGRGPGTEAFF. CDR3 nucleotide sequence: TGTGCCAGCAAATTAGGCAGGGGGCCAGGGACTGAAGCTTTCTTT. The complete variable domain, with remaining parts taken from reference TRBV2 and TRBJ1-1, reads EPEVTQTPSHQVTQMGQEVILRCVPISNHLYFYWYRQILGQKVEFLVSFYNNEISEKSEIFDDQFSVERPDGSNFTLKIRSTKLEDSAMYFCASKLGRGPGTEAFFGQGTRLTVV.

This chain links TRBV10-3 with TRBJ2-1; 7 bases agree with TRBD2. This CDR3 spans 14 amino acids. Germline V gives CDR1 ENHRY, CDR2 SYGVKD. J was trimmed by 3 bases and V by 3 bases; bases with no gene match: 2. CDR3 sequence: CAISDSSGYNEQFF. In nucleotides, the CDR3 is TGTGCCATCAGTGATTCTAGCGGCTACAATGAGCAGTTCTTC.

This sequence joins TRBV6-4 and TRBJ2-2; TRBD2 might be the D (6 bases). V gave up 1 base and J gave up 4 bases, with 13 bases separating them. CDR3 length: 16 amino acids. Germline assignment: CDR1 MRHNA and CDR2 SNTAGT. The CDR3 bases are TGTGCCAGCAGTGACTTCGGGGGTACGCGCACCGGGGAGCTGTTTTTT. Protein: CASSDFGGTRTGELFF.

This chain joins TRBV5-1 and TRBJ2-1; D is unclear. The CDR3 totals 13 residues. The germline V and J ends were trimmed by 2 bases and 15 bases, with 18 bases remaining between them. CDR1 is SGHRS and CDR2 is YFSETQ in the germline V gene. CDR3 residues: CASSLGDGGARFF. The DNA of the CDR3 is TGCGCCAGCAGCTTAGGTGATGGCGGCGCGCGGTTCTTC.

This rearrangement joins TRBV18 to TRBJ2-1; 14 nucleotides match TRBD2. Germline V gene sequence: CDR1 KGHSH, CDR2 LQKENI. The CDR3 totals 15 residues. V trimming: 9 bases; J trimming: 9 bases; junction bases outside the gene matches: 10. The chain's CDR3 is CASDPGTSGRGEQFF. DNA of the CDR3: TGTGCCAGTGACCCTGGGACTAGCGGGAGAGGTGAGCAGTTCTTC.

The sample holds one count of this clone. This chain joins TRBV12-5 and TRBJ1-1, with 11 bases lining up with TRBD1. The V gene's germline CDR1 is LGHNT and CDR2 FRNRAP. J gave up 8 bases and V 3 bases, and 11 bases lay outside the gene matches. This CDR3 contains 16 residues. CDR3 DNA sequence: TGTGCTAGTGGTTTCTCGACTGGGACAGGGGGGTCGGAAGCTTTCTTT. It codes for CASGFSTGTGGSEAFF.

This chain connects TRBV14 to TRBJ2-7; D is possibly TRBD2 (5 bases). V lost 0 bases and J lost 0, with 21 bases in between. The CDR3 totals 19 residues. The V gene's germline CDR1 is SGHDN and CDR2 FVKESK. CDR3 sequence: CASSQDHVWSLTSSYEQYF. In DNA form, the CDR3 reads TGTGCCAGCAGCCAAGATCACGTCTGGTCCCTAACTAGCTCCTACGAGCAGTACTTC.